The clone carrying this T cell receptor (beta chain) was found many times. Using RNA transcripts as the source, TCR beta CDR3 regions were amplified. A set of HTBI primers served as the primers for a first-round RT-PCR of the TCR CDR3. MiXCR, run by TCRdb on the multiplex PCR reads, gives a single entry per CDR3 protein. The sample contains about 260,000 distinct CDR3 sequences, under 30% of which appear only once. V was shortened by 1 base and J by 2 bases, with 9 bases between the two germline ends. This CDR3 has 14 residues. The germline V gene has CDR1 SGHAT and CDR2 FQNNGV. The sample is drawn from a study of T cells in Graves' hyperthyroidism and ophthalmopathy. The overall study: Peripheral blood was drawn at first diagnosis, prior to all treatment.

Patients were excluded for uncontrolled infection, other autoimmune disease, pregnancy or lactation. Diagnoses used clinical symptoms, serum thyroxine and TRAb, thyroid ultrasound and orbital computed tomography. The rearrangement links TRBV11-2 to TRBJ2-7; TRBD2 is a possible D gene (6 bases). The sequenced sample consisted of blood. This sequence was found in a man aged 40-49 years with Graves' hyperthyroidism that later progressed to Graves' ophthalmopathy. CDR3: CASSLAGLTYEQYF. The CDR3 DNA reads TGTGCCAGCAGCTTAGCGGGACTCACCTACGAGCAGTACTTC.